Below, 21 T cell receptor beta chains from the same sample are listed, as sequenced in a study of T cell repertoires in cytomegalovirus infection. TCRdb re-called the reads with MiXCR, one entry per CDR3 protein. The repertoire has 350,000 to 400,000 distinct CDR3 sequences, about 32% of them found once; the top ten carry roughly 14%. Antigen specificity for these receptors is unknown. This specimen was cultured PBMCs, taken from culture after CMV antigen stimulation. The source of these receptors is a human donor in good health (CMV status not recorded). Some clones in this sample may be carry-over from other donors' samples.

The V and J genes are TRBV7-9 and TRBJ2-1; TRBD2 might be the D (6 bases). Germline V CDR1 and CDR2: SEHNR, FQNEAQ (reference sequence). CDR3 length: 15 residues. Trimming removed 5 bases from V and 4 bases from J, with 15 bases in between. The DNA of the CDR3 is TGTGCCAGCAGCATACTTGGGACTCCTTACAATGAGCAGTTCTTC. It translates to CASSILGTPYNEQFF.

Regarding this clonotype: It is likely a read error, because the conserved phenylalanine at the end of the CDR3 is missing. The J gene is TRBJ2-5, the V gene TRBV12-3 or TRBV12-4; 7 nucleotides match TRBD2. This CDR3 spans 16 amino acids. V trimming: 5 bases; J trimming: 5 bases; junction bases outside the gene matches: 14. The CDR3 bases are TGTGCCAGCAGTCCAAGGACCGGGGGGAGGTTCGAGACCCAGTACGTC. Translated, it gives CASSPRTGGRFETQYV.

This clonotype was seen many times. This chain uses TRBV7-2 with TRBJ2-5, with unresolved D. Trimming removed 2 bases from V and 1 base from J, with 5 bases in between. This CDR3 has 13 residues. CDR1 SGHTA and CDR2 FQGNSA come from the germline V gene. The DNA for the CDR3 is TGTGCCAGCAGCTTACCAGGCCAAGAGACCCAGTACTTC. It yields the protein CASSLPGQETQYF. Full variable domain (remainder filled in from reference TRBV7-2 and TRBJ2-5): GAGVSQSPSNKVTEKGKDVELRCDPISGHTALYWYRQSLGQGLEFLIYFQGNSAPDKSGLPSDRFSAERTGGSVSTLTIQRTQQEDSAVYLCASSLPGQETQYFGPGTRLLVL.

This chain uses TRBV6-1 with TRBJ1-1; D gene unclear. The germline CDR1 and CDR2 sequences are MNHNS and SASEGT. V was trimmed by 6 bases and J by 3 bases, leaving 14 bases between them. The CDR3 runs to 14 residues. CDR3 residues: CASRVLHRDTEAFF. CDR3 coding DNA: TGTGCCAGCAGGGTTCTACATCGAGACACTGAAGCTTTCTTT.

This clonotype was seen many times. CDR3: CASSLNQAQHGNTIYF. Here the CDR3 DNA reads TGTGCCAGCAGCTTGAACCAGGCGCAACACGGAAACACCATATATTTT. The gene calls are TRBV7-2 and TRBJ1-3; D is uncertain. The CDR3 contains 16 residues. The germline gives CDR1 SGHTA, CDR2 FQGNSA. Trimming took off 3 bases at V and 4 bases at J, with 16 bases between the two ends.

This chain links TRBV7-2 with TRBJ2-7; 9 positions match TRBD1. The CDR3 is 14 amino acids. Trimming removed 5 bases from V and 4 bases from J; junction bases left unmatched: 6. Germline CDR1 SGHTA, CDR2 FQGNSA. CDR3 DNA: TGTGCCAGCAGCCCCCGGACAGGGGCTTACGAGCAGTACTTC. This translates into CASSPRTGAYEQYF. Full variable domain (missing parts from reference TRBV7-2 and TRBJ2-7): GAGVSQSPSNKVTEKGKDVELRCDPISGHTALYWYRQSLGQGLEFLIYFQGNSAPDKSGLPSDRFSAERTGGSVSTLTIQRTQQEDSAVYLCASSPRTGAYEQYFGPGTRLTVT.

This clonotype was found a few times. The chain recombines TRBV11-2 with TRBJ2-7, with TRBD1 matching over 8 bases. V lost 3 bases to trimming and J lost 6 bases; unmatched junction nucleotides: 7. The CDR3 has 14 residues. The germline V gene has CDR1 SGHAT and CDR2 FQNNGV. CDR3 nucleotide sequence: TGTGCCAGCAGCTTTCTTGACAGGGGAACCGAGCAGTACGTC. It is translated as CASSFLDRGTEQYV.

Only a few counts were recorded for this clonotype. The chain couples TRBV7-2 to TRBJ2-7, with 8 bases matching TRBD2. Germline trimming cut 2 bases from V and 3 bases from J; bases unmatched to any gene: 6. The V gene's germline CDR1 is SGHTA and CDR2 FQGNSA. CDR3 length equals 15 residues. The CDR3 reads CASSLLSGAIYEQYF. The CDR3 DNA reads TGTGCCAGCAGCTTACTTAGCGGGGCAATCTACGAGCAGTACTTC.

The rearrangement joins TRBV6-6 to TRBJ1-1, with a tentative D call TRBD1 (5 bases). Germline V gives CDR1 MNHNY, CDR2 SVGAGI (reference sequence). Trimming cost V 0 bases and J 0 bases, with 11 bases left between them. The length of the CDR3 is 16 residues. The CDR3 loop reads CASSYSIGAMNTEAFF. The DNA of the CDR3 is TGTGCCAGCAGTTACTCGATCGGGGCTATGAACACTGAAGCTTTCTTT.

To note about this clonotype: Given a much more abundant clone one base away, this may be a read error. The chain links TRBV5-4 to TRBJ1-1; D call uncertain. Germline CDR1 SGHNT, CDR2 YYREEE (reference sequence). The CDR3 sequence is 13 residues long. Trimming stripped 0 bases from V and 1 base from J, with 4 bases between. The chain's CDR3 is CASSLVTNTEAFF. The CDR3 DNA is TGTGCCAGCAGCTTGGTCACGAACACTGAAGCTTTCTTT.

This clonotype was observed at least ten times. V is TRBV19 and J is TRBJ2-1, with no clear D. The CDR3 extends over 11 amino acids. Trimming stripped 9 bases from V and 10 bases from J, with 13 bases between. Germline loops: CDR1 LNHDA, CDR2 SQIVND (reference sequence). In DNA, the CDR3 is TGTGCCAGCCACAGACTGTGGGAGCAGTTCTTC. Its translation is CASHRLWEQFF.

There are a few counts of this clonotype. The V call is TRBV7-9, the J call TRBJ1-2; D perhaps matches TRBD1 (5 bases). Looked up from germline, CDR1 is SEHNR and CDR2 is FQNEAQ (reference sequence). V lost 5 bases and J lost 6, with 13 bases in between. This CDR3 is 13 amino acids long. CDR3 sequence reads: CASSHDSTNGYTF. CDR3 coding DNA: TGTGCCAGCAGCCACGACAGTACCAATGGCTACACCTTC.

Many counts were recorded for this clonotype. The DNA of the CDR3 is TGCGCCAGCAGTGAGGGCAGGGGGCTGAATTCACCCCTCCACTTT. It yields the protein CASSEGRGLNSPLHF. The V and J genes are TRBV10-1 and TRBJ1-6; 8 bases fit TRBD1. Germline CDR1 is WNHNN and CDR2 is SYGVQD (reference sequence). This CDR3 has 15 residues. Losses at the gene ends were 2 bases for V and 7 bases for J; bases not matched to a gene: 4.

This chain links TRBV7-6 with TRBJ1-1; D is possibly TRBD1 (5 bases). Trimming shortened V by 5 bases and J by 7 bases, and 17 bases separated the two germline ends. The CDR3 covers 14 residues. Germline values: CDR1 SGHVS, CDR2 FNYEAQ. CDR3 nucleotides: TGTGCCAGCAGCCACAACAGGAGTAACTTTGAAGCTTTCTTT. Protein sequence: CASSHNRSNFEAFF.

This clonotype has at least ten counts. This chain joins TRBV7-2 and TRBJ2-7, with 10 bases fitting TRBD1. Germline lookup yields CDR1 SGHTA and CDR2 FQGNSA. The CDR3 runs to 14 residues. Germline trimming cut 5 bases from V and 3 bases from J; bases unmatched to any gene: 4. CDR3 coding DNA: TGTGCCAGCAGCCACCGGGACAGGGGCTACGAGCAGTACTTC. Residues: CASSHRDRGYEQYF.

V is TRBV19 and J is TRBJ2-5, with D tentatively TRBD1 (5 bases). Germline V CDR1 and CDR2: LNHDA, SQIVND (reference sequence). This CDR3 comprises 13 residues. V lost 7 bases and J lost 5, with 14 bases in between. In DNA form, the CDR3 reads TGTGCCAGTATGGGGCGAGTGGAGGAGACCCAGTACTTC. It translates to CASMGRVEETQYF.

The CDR3 coding sequence is TGTGCCAGCGTCCCTCGGCGGACCTCCTACGAGCAGTACTTC. Translation gives CASVPRRTSYEQYF. J is TRBJ2-7 and V is TRBV6-2 or TRBV6-3; D is undetermined. This CDR3 is 14 amino acids long. The germline V gene encodes CDR1 MNHEY and CDR2 SVGEGT. V was trimmed by 8 bases and J by 0 bases, leaving 14 bases between them.

In its sample, this clonotype was seen a few times. The gene calls are TRBV18 and TRBJ1-3; D ambiguous. Germline CDR1 reads KGHSH; CDR2 reads LQKENI. The CDR3 totals 16 residues. Trimming pared 4 bases from V and 0 bases from J, leaving 13 bases between. The CDR3, as DNA: TGTGCCAGCTCACGACAACCGCGGAGCTCTGGAAACACCATATATTTT. Translated, it gives CASSRQPRSSGNTIYF.

The chain is built from TRBV7-9 and TRBJ2-5; unclear D gene. The CDR3 length is 14 residues. Germline V lookup: CDR1 SEHNR, CDR2 FQNEAQ (reference sequence). V was clipped by 2 bases and J by 5 bases, with 12 bases between them. The CDR3 region has the DNA TGTGCCAGCAGCTTAAGTAGGGTTGATGAGACCCAGTACTTC. Amino acid sequence: CASSLSRVDETQYF.

The sample holds one count of this clonotype. CDR3 region: CASSLGTAILLEAFF. CDR3 nucleotide sequence: TGTGCCAGCAGTCTCGGGACAGCTATTTTACTTGAAGCTTTCTTT. The rearrangement uses TRBV28 and TRBJ1-1, with 7 bases aligning to TRBD1. V was clipped by 5 bases and J by 7 bases; unmatched bases: 13. Looked up from germline, CDR1 is MDHEN and CDR2 is SYDVKM. This CDR3 comprises 15 residues.

The chain uses TRBV11-2 and TRBJ2-1; 7 nucleotides line up with TRBD1. This CDR3 region has 15 residues. V trimming: 0 bases; J trimming: 8 bases; junction bases outside the gene matches: 7. CDR1 is SGHAT and CDR2 is FQNNGV in the germline V gene. The CDR3 DNA reads as TGTGCCAGCAGCTTAGAACAGGGGAGTTTTCATGAGCAGTTCTTC. This codes for CASSLEQGSFHEQFF.